Listed here are 7 T cell receptor beta chains from one sample, sequenced in a study of blood T cell repertoires in COVID-19. Method: immunoSEQ multiplex PCR; TCRdb's copy keeps in-frame clones and lacks some. The profile shows about 76,000 clones, approximately 84% of them singletons. The material sequenced was peripheral blood. These receptors all come from a man in his sixties with COVID-19, enrolled during active disease.

The V and J genes are TRBV5-1 and TRBJ2-1; 8 nucleotides align to TRBD2. After removal of 4 bases from V and 9 bases from J, the junction contained 24 bases not matched to a gene. Germline V gene lookup returns CDR1 SGHRS and CDR2 YFSETQ. This CDR3 spans 19 amino acids. Here the CDR3 reads CASSPELNLGRLAKVEQFF. The CDR3 DNA is TGCGCCAGCAGCCCCGAGCTGAATTTGGGGCGACTAGCGAAGGTTGAGCAGTTCTTC.

The genes are TRBV2 and TRBJ1-1; D unresolved. The V end was cut by 9 bases, the J end by 0 bases, with 11 bases between. The CDR3 totals 13 residues. The V gene's germline CDR1 is SNHLY and CDR2 FYNNEI. The CDR3 here is CASMEYVNTEAFF. The CDR3 DNA sequence: TGTGCCAGTATGGAGTACGTGAACACTGAAGCTTTCTTT.

This clone has only one observation. This chain uses TRBV7-9 with TRBJ1-5; D possibly corresponds to TRBD1 (5 bases). Germline V gene data show CDR1 as SEHNR and CDR2 as FQNEAQ (reference sequence). This CDR3 is built from 15 residues. The ends were cut back, 5 bases at V and 3 bases at J, with 14 bases in the middle. CDR3 sequence reads: CASSPGGVFNQPQHF. CDR3 nucleotides: TGTGCCAGCAGCCCCGGGGGGGTATTCAATCAGCCCCAGCATTTT.

The chain employs TRBV11-2 and TRBJ2-1; TRBD1 agrees at 8 bases. Germline trimming cut 1 base from V and 7 bases from J; bases unmatched to any gene: 0. The CDR3 runs 13 residues. CDR1 and CDR2 from the germline V gene are SGHAT and FQNNGV. The CDR3 is CASSLGQGNEQFF. The CDR3 nucleotides are TGTGCCAGCAGCTTAGGACAGGGGAATGAGCAGTTCTTC.

The V gene is TRBV5-4, the J gene TRBJ1-2; 7 nucleotides line up with TRBD1. CDR1 and CDR2 (germline): SGHNT, YYREEE (reference sequence). V was clipped by 4 bases and J by 6 bases; unmatched bases: 12. The CDR3 loop spans 15 amino acids. The CDR3, as DNA: TGTGCCAGCAGCCCGAAGACAGGGTCCTTCAATGGCTACACCTTC. Protein product: CASSPKTGSFNGYTF.

This sequence joins TRBV7-9 and TRBJ2-2; D possibly corresponds to TRBD1 (5 bases). The CDR3 spans 14 residues. Per the germline V gene, CDR1 is SEHNR and CDR2 is FQNEAQ (reference sequence). The V gene lost 5 bases and the J gene lost 1 base, with 8 bases spanning the gap. CDR3 loop: CASSKQVNTGELFF. In nucleotides, the CDR3 is TGTGCCAGCAGCAAACAGGTGAACACCGGGGAGCTGTTTTTT.

The V call is TRBV25-1, the J call TRBJ1-6, with D possibly matching TRBD1 (5 bases). Germline V gene lookup returns CDR1 MGHDK and CDR2 SYGVNS. Trimming cost V 8 bases and J 5 bases, with 13 bases left between them. This CDR3 region has 14 residues. In DNA form, the CDR3 reads TGTGCCAGCTCCCGTAGGGGCAATAATTCACCCCTCCACTTT. Translating it yields CASSRRGNNSPLHF.